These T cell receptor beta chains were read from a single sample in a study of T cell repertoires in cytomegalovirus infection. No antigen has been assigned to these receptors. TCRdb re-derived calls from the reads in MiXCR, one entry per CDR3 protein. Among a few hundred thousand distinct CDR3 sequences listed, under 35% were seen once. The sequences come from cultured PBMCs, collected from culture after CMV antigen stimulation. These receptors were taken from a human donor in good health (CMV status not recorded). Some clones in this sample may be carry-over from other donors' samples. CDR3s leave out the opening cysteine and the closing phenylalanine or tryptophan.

CDR3aa: ASSYYRSMNTEAF; j_gene: TRBJ1-1; v_gene: TRBV6-2/TRBV6-3
CDR3aa: ASSLAPGQGFEKLF; j_gene: TRBJ1-4; v_gene: TRBV7-8
CDR3aa: ASIPVPGPYGYT; j_gene: TRBJ1-2; v_gene: TRBV28
CDR3aa: ATSRELIAKNIQY; j_gene: TRBJ2-4; v_gene: TRBV15
CDR3aa: ASRAASGRENEQF; j_gene: TRBJ2-1; v_gene: TRBV7-4
CDR3aa: ASSQDERGLAGLFYEQY; j_gene: TRBJ2-7; v_gene: TRBV4-2
CDR3aa: ASSQGPPWRETHNEQF; j_gene: TRBJ2-1; v_gene: TRBV3-1
CDR3aa: ASSSFSQGTYEQY; j_gene: TRBJ2-7; v_gene: TRBV5-4
CDR3aa: ASSELGGDDNEQF; j_gene: TRBJ2-1; v_gene: TRBV6-1
CDR3aa: ASGRGGSVPGYT; j_gene: TRBJ1-2; v_gene: TRBV2
CDR3aa: SVEGQFKGGYT; j_gene: TRBJ1-2; v_gene: TRBV29-1
CDR3aa: SASSSGSTEQY; j_gene: TRBJ2-7; v_gene: TRBV20-1